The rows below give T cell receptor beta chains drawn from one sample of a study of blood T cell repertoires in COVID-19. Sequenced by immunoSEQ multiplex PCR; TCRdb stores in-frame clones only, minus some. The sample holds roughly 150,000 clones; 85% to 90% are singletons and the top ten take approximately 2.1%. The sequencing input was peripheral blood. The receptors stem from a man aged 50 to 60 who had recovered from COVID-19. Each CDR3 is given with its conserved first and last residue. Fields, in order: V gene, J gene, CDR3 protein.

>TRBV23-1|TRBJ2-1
CASSRASRNYNEQFF
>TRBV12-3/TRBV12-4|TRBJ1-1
CASTGQGGTEAFF
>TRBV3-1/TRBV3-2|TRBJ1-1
CASSQRGTEAFF
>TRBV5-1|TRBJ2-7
CASSLGTGAYEQYF
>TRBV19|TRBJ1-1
CASTLLGQGANEAFF
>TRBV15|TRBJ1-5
CATRGQGLNQPQHF
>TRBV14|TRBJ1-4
CASSQVSDRGNEKLFF
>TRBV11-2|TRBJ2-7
CASTDWTGSEQYF
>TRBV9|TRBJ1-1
CASSVGGQDTEAFF
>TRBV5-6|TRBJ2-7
CASSLMPGQGFNEQYF
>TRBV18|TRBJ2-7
CASSPRQGVDEQYF
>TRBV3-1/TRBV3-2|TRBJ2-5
CASSQIRSPQETQYF
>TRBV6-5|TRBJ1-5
CASSPGQLRQPQHF
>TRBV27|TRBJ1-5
CASSSTIGQPQHF
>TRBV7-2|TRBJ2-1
CASSFPGTGNNEQFF
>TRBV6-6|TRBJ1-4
CASSYTGEKLFF
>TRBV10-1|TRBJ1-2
CASSENRAYGYTF
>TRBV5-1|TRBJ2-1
CASSYGTSRIEQFF
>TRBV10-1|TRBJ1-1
CASRGANTEAFF
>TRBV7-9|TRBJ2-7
CASSPFKLAENYEQYF
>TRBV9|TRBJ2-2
CASSVATAGELFF
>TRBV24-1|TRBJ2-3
CATSVKTSARYTDTQYF
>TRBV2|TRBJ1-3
CATGVSSGNTIYF